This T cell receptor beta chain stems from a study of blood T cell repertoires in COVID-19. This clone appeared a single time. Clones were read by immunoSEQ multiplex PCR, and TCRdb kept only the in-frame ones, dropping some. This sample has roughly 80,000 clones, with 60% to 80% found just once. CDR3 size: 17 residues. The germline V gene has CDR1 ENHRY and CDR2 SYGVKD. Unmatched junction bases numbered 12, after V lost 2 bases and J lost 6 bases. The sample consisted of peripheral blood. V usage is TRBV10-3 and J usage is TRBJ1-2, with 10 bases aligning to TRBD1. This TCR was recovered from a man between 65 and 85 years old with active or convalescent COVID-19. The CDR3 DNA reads TGTGCCATCAGTGAGCAACGCGGGCGGGACAGGGGAAATGGCTACACCTTC. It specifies CAISEQRGRDRGNGYTF.